This TCR beta chain originates from a study of T cell clones after liver transplantation. Study details: Graft-donor-reactive sequences were compared with third-party-reactive TCRbeta sequences from pre-transplant mixed lymphocyte reactions. Three of eight recipients were HCV-positive; others had non-autoimmune, non-viral indications. Study-level findings and limits: The donor-reactive repertoire was only partly measurable in a couple of subjects, lacking donor cells. Post-transplant time points were not standardized, so conclusions are preliminary.

Notes on this clone: Its antigen is not known.

Trimming shortened V by 4 bases and J by 0 bases, and 7 bases separated the two germline ends. The CDR3 covers 13 residues. From germline, CDR1 is SQVTM and CDR2 ANQGSEA. Assay: immunoSEQ multiplex PCR; the TCRdb copy retains only in-frame clones and omits some. This table holds tens of thousands of clones, under 90% found once. The sample in question was CD4+ T cells from blood, obtained 12 months after liver transplant. The receptor was derived from a human patient who received a liver transplant. Part of the T cells may come from the graft donor. J is TRBJ2-1 and V is TRBV29-1; the D is unclear. CDR3 in DNA: TGCAGCGTTGCACTAATCTCCTACAATGAGCAGTTCTTC. It translates to CSVALISYNEQFF.